This TCR beta chain was recorded in a study of blood T cell repertoires in COVID-19. Overall study context: The United States, Italy and Spain supplied acute and convalescent COVID-19 samples.

The participants were between roughly 18 and 89 years old and came from 20 to 30 US areas. In the study's own analysis: Amplified reference gene primers provided the basis for estimating nucleated cell counts. Using immunoSEQ multiplex PCR, the repertoire was profiled, and TCRdb retains in-frame clones only, with some absent. The V and J calls and clone size were taken over from that table, and D and trimming were inferred from the DNA. The sample has 250,000 to 400,000 clones; roughly 86% are singletons. CDR1 is SGDLS and CDR2 is YYNGEE in the germline V gene. The CDR3 is 13 residues long. The trim removed 4 bases at V and 3 bases at J, leaving 1 base unmatched.

This rearrangement joins TRBV9 to TRBJ2-4, with 7 bases lining up with TRBD1. Sequences were obtained from PBMCs or T cells enriched from blood (not recorded which). The clonotype was recovered from a woman younger than 45 who had recovered from COVID-19. The CDR3 is CASSRDSKNIQYF. CDR3 in DNA: TGTGCCAGCAGCCGGGACAGCAAAAACATTCAGTACTTC.